One sample yielded the 21 T cell receptor beta chains listed below, sequenced in a study of blood T cell repertoires in COVID-19. The table came from immunoSEQ multiplex PCR; TCRdb's copy has only in-frame clones and leaves some out. The data contain fewer than 400,000 clones, approximately 85% of them singletons. The sequenced material came from PBMCs or T cells enriched from blood (not recorded which). These receptors all come from a man aged 30-40 years who had recovered from COVID-19.

The chain employs TRBV5-4 and TRBJ1-2, with 8 bases matching TRBD1. Germline V gene lookup returns CDR1 SGHNT and CDR2 YYREEE (reference sequence). The V and J ends lost 2 bases and 6 bases, in that order; junction bases with no gene match: 3. This CDR3 spans 13 amino acids. The CDR3 DNA reads as TGTGCCAGCAGCTTCGGGACAGGTAATGGCTACACCTTC. The encoded protein is CASSFGTGNGYTF.

CDR3 loop: CASESTGNQPQHF. Written as DNA, the CDR3 is TGTGCCAGCGAAAGTACAGGGAATCAGCCCCAGCATTTT. The chain is built from TRBV6-6 and TRBJ1-5; a weak D match, TRBD1 (6 bases). Trimming pared 8 bases from V and 4 bases from J, leaving 12 bases between. The length of the CDR3 is 13 residues. CDR1 and CDR2 (germline): MNHNY, SVGAGI (reference sequence).

The chain joins TRBV29-1 to TRBJ2-3; the D gene is possibly TRBD1 (5 bases). The germline CDR1 and CDR2 sequences are SQVTM and ANQGSEA. Deletions cut 6 bases from V and 1 base from J, with 8 bases between. This CDR3 is 12 amino acids long. CDR3 amino acids: CSVQGGTDTQYF. CDR3 DNA sequence: TGCAGCGTCCAAGGGGGCACAGATACGCAGTATTTT.

This chain uses TRBV15 with TRBJ1-2; D is perhaps TRBD1 (5 bases). The V end lost 0 bases, the J end lost 3 bases, and 11 bases lay between the germline ends. Per germline, CDR1 LNHNV and CDR2 YYDKDF (reference sequence). CDR3 length: 15 residues. DNA of the CDR3: TGTGCCACCAGCAGAGATGGGGGGATTTACTATGGCTACACCTTC. Protein: CATSRDGGIYYGYTF.

Note on this clone: The identical CDR3 is also encoded by other nucleotide sequences in the sample. The chain couples TRBV7-2 to TRBJ1-5, with 8 nucleotides matching TRBD1. CDR3 size: 14 residues. J gave up 7 bases and V 2 bases, and 4 bases lay outside the gene matches. The V gene's germline CDR1 is SGHTA and CDR2 FQGNSA. The CDR3 DNA reads TGTGCCAGCAGCTTACGACAGGGGAGGCAGCCCCAGCATTTT. As protein: CASSLRQGRQPQHF.

This chain uses TRBV18 with TRBJ2-3, with 15 bases fitting TRBD2. This CDR3 comprises 17 residues. Germline-derived CDR1 and CDR2 are KGHSH and LQKENI. The V segment lost 7 bases and the J segment 2 bases; nucleotides outside the gene matches: 7. This CDR3 is CASYGTSGGLHTDTQYF. CDR3 in DNA: TGTGCCAGCTACGGGACTAGCGGGGGGCTCCACACAGATACGCAGTATTTT.

The gene calls are TRBV7-3 and TRBJ2-2, with 11 bases lining up with TRBD2. The CDR3 runs to 14 residues. J was trimmed by 7 bases and V by 5 bases; bases with no gene match: 3. Per the germline V gene, CDR1 is SGHTA and CDR2 is FQGTGA. CDR3 DNA: TGTGCCAGCAGCCCCGGACTAGCGGGCGGGGAGCTGTTTTTT. Translating it yields CASSPGLAGGELFF.

The chain carries TRBV27 and TRBJ1-1, with D possibly being TRBD1 (6 bases). The CDR3 totals 17 residues. Germline lookup yields CDR1 MNHEY and CDR2 SMNVEV (reference sequence). The ends were cut back, 5 bases at V and 5 bases at J, with 24 bases in the middle. The CDR3 protein is CASSPRGGAVTLTEAFF. The CDR3 coding sequence is TGTGCCAGCAGTCCCCGCGGGGGGGCGGTGACGCTGACTGAAGCTTTCTTT.

The chain uses TRBV4-3 and TRBJ1-6; a weak D match, TRBD1 (6 bases). Trimming stripped 3 bases from V and 8 bases from J, with 23 bases between. Germline CDR1 and CDR2: LGHNA and YSLEER. CDR3 length equals 18 residues. As DNA, the CDR3 is TGCGCCAGCAGCCATAAGGGGTCGGCCCGGGACACTTATTCACCCCTCCACTTT. Its translation: CASSHKGSARDTYSPLHF.

This rearrangement joins TRBV27 to TRBJ1-4; no definite D call. The CDR3 extends over 16 amino acids. From germline, CDR1 is MNHEY and CDR2 SMNVEV (reference sequence). V lost 0 bases, J lost 3 bases, and 11 bases lay in between. CDR3 sequence reads: CASSLSPGQANEKLFF. CDR3 in DNA: TGTGCCAGCAGTTTATCGCCTGGGCAGGCTAATGAAAAACTGTTTTTT.

This rearrangement joins TRBV7-9 to TRBJ1-4; no firm D call. There are 15 residues in the CDR3. Trimming removed 3 bases from V and 3 bases from J, with 11 bases in between. CDR1 and CDR2 (germline): SEHNR, FQNEAQ (reference sequence). CDR3 in amino acids: CASSFSTTANEKLFF. CDR3 nucleotide sequence: TGTGCCAGCAGCTTTTCGACAACAGCTAATGAAAAACTGTTTTTT.

V gene TRBV7-9 combines with J gene TRBJ2-3; 9 bases map to TRBD2. V lost 3 bases to trimming and J lost 1 base; unmatched junction nucleotides: 2. Germline V gene lookup returns CDR1 SEHNR and CDR2 FQNEAQ (reference sequence). The CDR3 is 15 residues long. The CDR3 DNA follows: TGTGCCAGCAGCTTCAGCGGGGGGCGCACAGATACGCAGTATTTT. Translating gives CASSFSGGRTDTQYF.

This chain's CDR3 is CASTLRGGNTEAFF. CDR3 DNA: TGTGCCAGCACCCTTCGGGGGGGGAACACTGAAGCTTTCTTT. J is TRBJ1-1 and V is TRBV7-3, with D perhaps TRBD1 (5 bases). In germline, CDR1 is SGHTA, CDR2 FQGTGA. V was clipped by 7 bases and J by 1 base, with 13 bases between them. The CDR3 contains 14 residues.

V and J are TRBV19 and TRBJ2-1; 8 bases are shared with TRBD2. This CDR3 spans 13 amino acids. V gave up 8 bases and J gave up 9 bases; unmatched junction bases: 9. Germline values: CDR1 LNHDA, CDR2 SQIVND (reference sequence). The CDR3 protein is CASSGGQVVEQFF. CDR3 coding DNA: TGTGCCAGTTCGGGGGGGCAGGTCGTTGAGCAGTTCTTC. Looking up the rest from reference TRBV19 and TRBJ2-1 gives the full variable domain: DGGITQSPKYLFRKEGQNVTLSCEQNLNHDAMYWYRQDPGQGLRLIYYSQIVNDFQKGDIAEGYSVSREKKESFPLTVTSAQKNPTAFYLCASSGGQVVEQFFGPGTRLTVL.

This clone occurred once. This chain links TRBV9 with TRBJ1-2, with D possibly TRBD1 on 6 matching bases. In germline, CDR1 is SGDLS, CDR2 YYNGEE. V was trimmed by 5 bases and J by 7 bases, leaving 18 bases between them. This CDR3 region has 14 residues. DNA for the CDR3: TGTGCCAGCAGACGAGGACAGATCGAGAGTGGCTACACCTTC. Its protein product is CASRRGQIESGYTF.

Regarding this clone: Other nucleotide sequences in the sample specify the same CDR3. The chain carries TRBV6-2 or TRBV6-3 and TRBJ2-5; 8 bases align to TRBD1. The trim removed 5 bases at V and 3 bases at J, leaving 2 bases unmatched. The CDR3 runs to 13 residues. In germline, CDR1 is MNHEY, CDR2 SVGEGT. This chain's CDR3 is CASSKTGEETQYF. The CDR3 coding sequence is TGTGCCAGCAGTAAGACAGGGGAAGAGACCCAGTACTTC.

This chain links TRBV30 with TRBJ1-4, with D hard to call. The germline gives CDR1 GTSNPN, CDR2 SVGIG (reference sequence). The CDR3 is made up of 19 amino acids. The ends were cut back, 2 bases at V and 0 bases at J, with 22 bases in the middle. CDR3 in amino acids: CAWSTPLEGIFSTNEKLFF. In DNA, the CDR3 is TGTGCCTGGAGTACCCCTTTAGAGGGAATCTTTTCAACTAATGAAAAACTGTTTTTT.

V is TRBV5-1 and J is TRBJ1-5; D not resolved. Germline loops: CDR1 SGHRS, CDR2 YFSETQ. V gave up 8 bases and J gave up 2 bases, with 8 bases separating them. CDR3 length: 12 amino acids. This CDR3 reads CASREGNQPQHF. CDR3 in DNA: TGCGCCAGTAGGGAGGGCAATCAGCCCCAGCATTTT.

The gene calls are TRBV6-1 and TRBJ1-1; perhaps TRBD1 as D (5 bases). The CDR3 is made up of 13 amino acids. The germline CDR1 and CDR2 sequences are MNHNS and SASEGT. V shed 1 base and J shed 6 bases, with 9 bases lying between them. The CDR3 loop reads CASSEVGGAEAFF. As DNA, the CDR3 is TGTGCCAGCAGTGAAGTGGGAGGGGCTGAAGCTTTCTTT.

This clone is a singleton in its sample. This rearrangement joins TRBV4-1 to TRBJ2-2, with D possibly matching TRBD1 (5 bases). Trimming cost V 1 base and J 6 bases, with 15 bases left between them. Germline values: CDR1 MGHRA, CDR2 YSYEKL. This CDR3 is built from 16 residues. The CDR3 sequence: CASSQAARIGAGELFF. The CDR3 DNA is TGCGCCAGCAGCCAAGCGGCCAGGATAGGGGCCGGGGAGCTGTTTTTT.

The genes are TRBV5-1 and TRBJ2-3; 12 bases fit TRBD2. This CDR3 contains 16 residues. V trimming: 4 bases; J trimming: 4 bases; junction bases outside the gene matches: 7. The V gene's germline CDR1 is SGHRS and CDR2 YFSETQ. The CDR3 nucleotides are TGCGCCAGCAGCGTGGGACTAGCGGGCTGGGCAGATACGCAGTATTTT. Translated: CASSVGLAGWADTQYF.